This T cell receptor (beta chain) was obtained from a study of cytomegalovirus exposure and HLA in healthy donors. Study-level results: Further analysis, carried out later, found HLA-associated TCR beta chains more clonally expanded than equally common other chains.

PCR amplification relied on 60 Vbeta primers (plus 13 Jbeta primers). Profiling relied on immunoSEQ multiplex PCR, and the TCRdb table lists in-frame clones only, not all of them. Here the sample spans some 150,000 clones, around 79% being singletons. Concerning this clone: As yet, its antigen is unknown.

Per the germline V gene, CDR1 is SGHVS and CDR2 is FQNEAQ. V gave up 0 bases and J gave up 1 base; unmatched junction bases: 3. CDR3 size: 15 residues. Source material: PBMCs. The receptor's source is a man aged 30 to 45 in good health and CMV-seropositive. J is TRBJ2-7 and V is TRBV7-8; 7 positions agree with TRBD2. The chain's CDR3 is CASSLALGGSYEQYF. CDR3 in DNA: TGTGCCAGCAGCTTAGCGTTGGGAGGGTCCTACGAGCAGTACTTC.